This T cell receptor (beta chain) was sequenced during a study of blood T cell repertoires in COVID-19. Across the study: The study drew acute and convalescent COVID-19 samples from the United States, Italy and Spain.

Assay used: immunoSEQ multiplex PCR; TCRdb lists only in-frame clones, some missing. The sample lists some 48,000 clones; roughly 90% were seen once. Material: peripheral blood. This clonotype originated in a human donor in a cohort sampled during active COVID-19.

CDR3 DNA: TGTGCCAGCAGTCTTCAAGAGACCCAGTACTTC. It translates to CASSLQETQYF. The V and J genes are TRBV2 and TRBJ2-5; D gene uncertain. This CDR3 spans 11 amino acids. Between the trimmed V and J ends, which lost 5 bases and 2 bases, there was a span of 3 bases. CDR1 is SNHLY, CDR2 FYNNEI, per germline.